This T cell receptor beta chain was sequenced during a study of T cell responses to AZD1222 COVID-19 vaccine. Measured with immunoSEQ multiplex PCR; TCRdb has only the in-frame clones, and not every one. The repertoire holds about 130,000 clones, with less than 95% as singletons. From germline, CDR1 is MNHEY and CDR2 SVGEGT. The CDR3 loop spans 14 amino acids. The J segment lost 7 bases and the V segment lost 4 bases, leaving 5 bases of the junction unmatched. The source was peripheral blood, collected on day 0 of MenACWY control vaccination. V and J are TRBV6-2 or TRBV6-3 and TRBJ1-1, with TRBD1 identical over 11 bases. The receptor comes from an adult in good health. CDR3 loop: CASSWTGGWDEAFF. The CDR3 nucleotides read TGTGCCAGCAGTTGGACAGGGGGCTGGGATGAAGCTTTCTTT.